These 8 T cell receptor beta chains came from one sample sequenced in a study of T cell responses to AZD1222 COVID-19 vaccine. Profiling relied on immunoSEQ multiplex PCR, and the TCRdb table lists in-frame clones only, not all of them. The sample has under 150,000 clones, about 89% seen once. Sample: peripheral blood, taken 28 days after the second AZD1222 dose. All receptors derive from an adult who received the AZD1222 COVID-19 vaccine.

The chain carries TRBV7-8 and TRBJ1-2, with D possibly being TRBD1 (6 bases). Per the germline V gene, CDR1 is SGHVS and CDR2 is FQNEAQ. The CDR3 has 14 residues. V lost 7 bases and J 7 bases, leaving 19 bases between the germline ends. The CDR3 here is CASTKNQGQGGYTF. CDR3 nucleotides: TGTGCCAGCACCAAAAACCAGGGGCAAGGTGGCTACACCTTC.

The chain couples TRBV10-3 to TRBJ1-2, with 11 bases that match TRBD1. There are 14 residues in the CDR3. Germline V gene lookup returns CDR1 ENHRY and CDR2 SYGVKD. The V segment lost 6 bases and the J segment 3 bases; nucleotides outside the gene matches: 3. CDR3 DNA: TGTGCCATCAGACCGGGACAGGGGGACTATGGCTACACCTTC. Translated, it gives CAIRPGQGDYGYTF.

The chain combines TRBV6-5 with TRBJ1-2; 10 nucleotides agree with TRBD1. The CDR3 is 15 residues long. Germline V gene sequence: CDR1 MNHEY, CDR2 SVGAGI. The ends lost 6 bases at V and 3 bases at J; junction bases unmatched: 7. The CDR3 region has the DNA TGTGCCAGCAGGAGACAGGGGGCGCGGGACTATGGCTACACCTTC. Translating it yields CASRRQGARDYGYTF.

This chain connects TRBV6-2 or TRBV6-3 to TRBJ1-6; D gene unclear. CDR3 size: 14 residues. V was trimmed by 6 bases and J by 7 bases, leaving 13 bases between them. Germline V lookup: CDR1 MNHEY, CDR2 SVGEGT. The CDR3 DNA follows: TGTGCCAGCAGCCCGGTGGAGCTAAATTCACCCCTCCACTTT. It is translated as CASSPVELNSPLHF.

This chain joins TRBV19 and TRBJ1-3; D is ambiguous. The CDR3 is 16 amino acids. With 7 bases removed from V and 0 bases from J, the gap between germline ends came to 16 bases. CDR1 and CDR2 (germline): LNHDA, SQIVND (reference sequence). The CDR3 DNA is TGTGCCAGTAAGAGGCCGGGTCGGGACTCTGGAAACACCATATATTTT. Its translation is CASKRPGRDSGNTIYF.

The gene calls are TRBV29-1 and TRBJ2-1; 7 bases map to TRBD2. The CDR3 is 15 residues long. V dropped 4 bases and J dropped 6; count of bases not matched to a gene: 12. The V gene's germline CDR1 is SQVTM and CDR2 ANQGSEA. The CDR3 bases are TGCAGCGTTGGGGCGACTAGCAGTGGCGGCAATGAGCAGTTCTTC. Its translation is CSVGATSSGGNEQFF.

V is TRBV7-9 and J is TRBJ2-5, with 7 bases that match TRBD2. The germline CDR1 and CDR2 sequences are SEHNR and FQNEAQ (reference sequence). V dropped 3 bases and J dropped 3; count of bases not matched to a gene: 4. The CDR3 is made up of 14 amino acids. The CDR3 DNA reads TGTGCCAGCAGCTTGGGCCTAGCGGAAGAGACCCAGTACTTC. Protein sequence: CASSLGLAEETQYF.

The genes are TRBV30 and TRBJ1-1; D uncertain. The CDR3 spans 13 residues. The V end lost 1 base, the J end lost 3 bases, and 9 bases lay between the germline ends. Germline V gene sequence: CDR1 GTSNPN, CDR2 SVGIG (reference sequence). Here the CDR3 reads CAWSGSGYTEAFF. The CDR3 region has the DNA TGTGCCTGGAGTGGGTCTGGATACACTGAAGCTTTCTTT.